This T cell receptor beta chain is drawn from a study of T cell changes during pregnancy in multiple sclerosis. The CDR3 is 15 amino acids. CDR1 and CDR2 from the germline V gene are MGHRA and YSYEKL. J gave up 7 bases and V 2 bases, and 9 bases lay outside the gene matches. Sequenced by immunoSEQ multiplex PCR; TCRdb stores in-frame clones only, minus some. The table includes around 80,000 clones, approximately 93% detected once. This clone turned up a few times. This clonotype was sampled from a female donor in good health, enrolled as a control in a pregnancy study. The sample consisted of peripheral blood, taken in the second trimester of pregnancy. The chain uses TRBV4-1 and TRBJ1-2, with 8 bases matching TRBD1. CDR3 nucleotides: TGCGCCAGCAGCCAACCAGGGGGCCCACGGGTTGGCTACACCTTC. This codes for CASSQPGGPRVGYTF.